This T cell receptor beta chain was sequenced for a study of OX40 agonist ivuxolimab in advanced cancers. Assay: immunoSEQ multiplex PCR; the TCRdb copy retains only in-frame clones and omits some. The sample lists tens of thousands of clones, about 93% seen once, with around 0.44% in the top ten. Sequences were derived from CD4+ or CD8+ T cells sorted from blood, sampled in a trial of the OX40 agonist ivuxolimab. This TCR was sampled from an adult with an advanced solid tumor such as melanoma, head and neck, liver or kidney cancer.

This CDR3 is CASSSTGDGTEAFF. DNA of the CDR3: TGTGCCAGCTCATCCACAGGGGACGGAACTGAAGCTTTCTTT. The rearrangement uses TRBV18 and TRBJ1-1; TRBD1 aligns across 7 bases. This CDR3 comprises 14 residues. The germline gives CDR1 KGHSH, CDR2 LQKENI. V dropped 5 bases and J dropped 5; count of bases not matched to a gene: 8.